What follows are 4 T cell receptor beta chains derived from one specimen sequenced in a study of T-cell reconstitution after alpha-beta-depleted transplantation in children. This sample's TCRbeta library carried unique molecular identifier barcodes. TCRdb used MiXCR to reprocess the PCR reads, holding one entry per CDR3 protein. The data show roughly 310,000 distinct CDR3 sequences, with 20% to 30% seen just once and approximately 10% held by the top ten. The sequences come from PBMCs, mostly from graft donor cells, collected 180 days after TCRalphabeta/CD19-depleted stem cell transplant. The receptor source for this set is a male patient between 10 and 17 years old who had a stem cell transplant for acute lymphoblastic leukemia, so the T cells may come from the graft donor.

The CDR3 region has the DNA TGCGCCAGCAGCCTCCCGGTACAGGGGAGATATGAGCAGTTCTTC. Translation gives CASSLPVQGRYEQFF. This chain uses TRBV4-1 with TRBJ2-1, with 7 bases that match TRBD1. Germline V CDR1 and CDR2: MGHRA, YSYEKL. The CDR3 has 15 residues. The J segment lost 8 bases and the V segment lost 4 bases, leaving 11 bases of the junction unmatched.

This chain joins TRBV29-1 and TRBJ2-1; maybe TRBD2 (5 bases). The V end was cut by 1 base, the J end by 6 bases, with 19 bases between. The CDR3 is 16 residues long. CDR1 is SQVTM and CDR2 is ANQGSEA in the germline V gene. CDR3 sequence reads: CSVEGDSARYLNEQFF. The CDR3 coding sequence is TGCAGCGTTGAAGGGGATAGCGCCCGCTACCTCAATGAGCAGTTCTTC.

This chain uses TRBV12-3 or TRBV12-4 with TRBJ2-1, with D possibly being TRBD2 (6 bases). The CDR3 is 15 residues long. V lost 1 base and J lost 9, with 16 bases in between. The CDR3 region has the DNA TGTGCCAGCAGTTTAGTGGCCGGAGGGGTTGGTGAGCAGTTCTTC. As protein: CASSLVAGGVGEQFF.

The chain carries TRBV12-3 or TRBV12-4 and TRBJ1-4; 9 bases map to TRBD1. CDR3 length: 18 amino acids. The ends lost 0 bases at V and 6 bases at J; junction bases unmatched: 11. The CDR3 loop reads CASSLARWEWTGDEKLFF. The CDR3, as DNA: TGTGCCAGCAGTTTAGCGCGGTGGGAGTGGACAGGGGATGAAAAACTGTTTTTT.